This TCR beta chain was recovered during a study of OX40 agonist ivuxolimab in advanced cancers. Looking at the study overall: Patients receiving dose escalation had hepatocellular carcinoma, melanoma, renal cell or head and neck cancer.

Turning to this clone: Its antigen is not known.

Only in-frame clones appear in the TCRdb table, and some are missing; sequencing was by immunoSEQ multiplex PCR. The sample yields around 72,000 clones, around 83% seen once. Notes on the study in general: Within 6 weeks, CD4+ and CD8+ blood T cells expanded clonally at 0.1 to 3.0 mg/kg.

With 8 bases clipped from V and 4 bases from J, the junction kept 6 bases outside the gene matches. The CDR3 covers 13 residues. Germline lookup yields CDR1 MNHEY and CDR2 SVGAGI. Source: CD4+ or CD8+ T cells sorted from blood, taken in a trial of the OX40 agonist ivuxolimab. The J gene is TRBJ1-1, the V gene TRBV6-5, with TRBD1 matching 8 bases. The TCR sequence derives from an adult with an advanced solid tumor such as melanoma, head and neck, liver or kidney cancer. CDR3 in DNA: TGTGCCAGCGCCAGGACAGGGCCCACTGAAGCTTTCTTT. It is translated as CASARTGPTEAFF.